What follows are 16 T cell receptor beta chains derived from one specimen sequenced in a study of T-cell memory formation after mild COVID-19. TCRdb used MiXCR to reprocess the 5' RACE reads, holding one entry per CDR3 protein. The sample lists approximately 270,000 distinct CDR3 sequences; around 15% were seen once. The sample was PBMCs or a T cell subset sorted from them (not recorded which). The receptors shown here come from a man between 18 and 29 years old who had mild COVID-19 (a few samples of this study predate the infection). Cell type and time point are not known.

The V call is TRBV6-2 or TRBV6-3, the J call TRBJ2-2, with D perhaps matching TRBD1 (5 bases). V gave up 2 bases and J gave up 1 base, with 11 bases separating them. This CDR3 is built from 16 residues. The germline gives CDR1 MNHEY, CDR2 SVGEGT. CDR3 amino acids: CASSYEATGNTGELFF. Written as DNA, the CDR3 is TGTGCCAGCAGTTACGAGGCAACAGGGAACACCGGGGAGCTGTTTTTT.

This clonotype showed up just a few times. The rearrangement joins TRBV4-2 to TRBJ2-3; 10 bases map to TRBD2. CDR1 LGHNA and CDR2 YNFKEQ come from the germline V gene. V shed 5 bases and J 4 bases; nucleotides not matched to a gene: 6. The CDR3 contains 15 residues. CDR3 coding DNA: TGTGCCAGCAGCGGATCAGCGGGGGGGCCAGATACGCAGTATTTT. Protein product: CASSGSAGGPDTQYF.

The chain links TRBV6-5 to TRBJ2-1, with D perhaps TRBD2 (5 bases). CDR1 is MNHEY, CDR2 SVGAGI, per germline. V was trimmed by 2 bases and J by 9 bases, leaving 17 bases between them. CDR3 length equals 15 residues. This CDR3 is CASSYGQTTAGEQFF. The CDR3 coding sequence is TGTGCCAGCAGTTACGGGCAGACTACGGCGGGTGAGCAGTTCTTC.

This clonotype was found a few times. CDR3: CASSPQGKGEKLFF. CDR3 nucleotide sequence: TGTGCCAGCTCACCACAGGGGAAAGGAGAAAAACTGTTTTTT. The chain couples TRBV18 to TRBJ1-4, with D maybe TRBD1 (5 bases). Per germline, CDR1 KGHSH and CDR2 LQKENI. Trimming pared 1 base from V and 8 bases from J, leaving 11 bases between. The CDR3 consists of 14 residues. The variable domain in full, completed from reference TRBV18 and TRBJ1-4, reads NAGVMQNPRHLVRRRGQEARLRCSPMKGHSHVYWYRQLPEEGLKFMVYLQKENIIDESGMPKERFSAEFPKEGPSILRIQQVVRGDSAAYFCASSPQGKGEKLFFGSGTQLSVL.

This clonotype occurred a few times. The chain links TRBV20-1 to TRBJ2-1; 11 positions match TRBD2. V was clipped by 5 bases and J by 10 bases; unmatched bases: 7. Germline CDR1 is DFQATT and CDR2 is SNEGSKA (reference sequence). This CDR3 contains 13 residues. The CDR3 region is CSALSGGAREQFF. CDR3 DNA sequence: TGCAGTGCTCTTAGCGGGGGGGCCCGGGAGCAGTTCTTC.

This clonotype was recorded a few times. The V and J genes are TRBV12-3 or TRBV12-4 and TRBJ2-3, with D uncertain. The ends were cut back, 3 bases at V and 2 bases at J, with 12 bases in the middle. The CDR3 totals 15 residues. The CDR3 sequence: CASSLAETTTDTQYF. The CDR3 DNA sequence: TGTGCCAGCAGTTTGGCCGAGACAACCACAGATACGCAGTATTTT.

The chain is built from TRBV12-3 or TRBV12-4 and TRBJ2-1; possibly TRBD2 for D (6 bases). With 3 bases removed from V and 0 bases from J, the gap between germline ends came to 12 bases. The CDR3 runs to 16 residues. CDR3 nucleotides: TGTGCCAGCAGTTTCGGGGGAGCCTACTCCTACAATGAGCAGTTCTTC. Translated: CASSFGGAYSYNEQFF.

CDR3 amino acids: CASSLAGKDGMDTQYF. The CDR3 nucleotides are TGCGCCAGCAGCTTGGCCGGAAAGGATGGCATGGATACGCAGTATTTT. The chain uses TRBV5-1 and TRBJ2-3; no clear D gene. From germline, CDR1 is SGHRS and CDR2 YFSETQ. The CDR3 totals 16 residues. Trimming shortened V by 0 bases and J by 6 bases, and 17 bases separated the two germline ends.

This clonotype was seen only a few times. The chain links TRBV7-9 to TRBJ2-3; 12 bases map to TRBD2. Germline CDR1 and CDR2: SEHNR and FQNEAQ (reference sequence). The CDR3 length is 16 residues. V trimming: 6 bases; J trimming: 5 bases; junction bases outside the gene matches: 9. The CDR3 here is CASRRWTSGTQDTQYF. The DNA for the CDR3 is TGTGCCAGCAGACGATGGACTAGCGGGACTCAAGATACGCAGTATTTT.

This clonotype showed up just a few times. As DNA, the CDR3 is TGCAGTGCTAAGGGGGGAGCTAACTATGGCTACACCTTC. Translation gives CSAKGGANYGYTF. V usage is TRBV20-1 and J usage is TRBJ1-2, with TRBD1 as a possible D gene (6 bases). The CDR3 runs to 13 residues. Trimming removed 4 bases at V and 0 bases at J, with 9 bases between. Germline V gene data show CDR1 as DFQATT and CDR2 as SNEGSKA (reference sequence).

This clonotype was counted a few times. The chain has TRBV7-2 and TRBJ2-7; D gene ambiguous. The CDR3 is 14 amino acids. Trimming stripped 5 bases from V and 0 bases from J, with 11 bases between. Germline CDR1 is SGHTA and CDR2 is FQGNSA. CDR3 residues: CASSATKGSYEQYV. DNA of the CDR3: TGTGCCAGCAGCGCTACCAAGGGCTCCTACGAGCAGTACGTC.

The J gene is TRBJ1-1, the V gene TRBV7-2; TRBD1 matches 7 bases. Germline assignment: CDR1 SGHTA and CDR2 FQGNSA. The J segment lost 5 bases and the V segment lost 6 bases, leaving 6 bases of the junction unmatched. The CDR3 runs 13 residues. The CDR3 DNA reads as TGTGCCAGCAGACCGGGACAGACGACTGAAGCTTTCTTT. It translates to CASRPGQTTEAFF.

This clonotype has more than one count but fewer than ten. As DNA, the CDR3 is TGCGCCAGCAGCCAAGATCCGACGTACGAGCAGTACGTC. Translation gives CASSQDPTYEQYV. The gene calls are TRBV4-1 and TRBJ2-7; D is unclear. V lost 0 bases, J lost 4 bases, and 7 bases lay in between. The CDR3 spans 13 residues. CDR1 MGHRA and CDR2 YSYEKL come from the germline V gene.

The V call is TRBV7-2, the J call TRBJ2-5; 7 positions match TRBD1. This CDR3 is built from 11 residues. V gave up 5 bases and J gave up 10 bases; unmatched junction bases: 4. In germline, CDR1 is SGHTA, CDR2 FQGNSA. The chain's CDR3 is CASSPGGIQYF. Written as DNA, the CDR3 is TGTGCCAGCAGCCCAGGGGGAATCCAGTACTTC.

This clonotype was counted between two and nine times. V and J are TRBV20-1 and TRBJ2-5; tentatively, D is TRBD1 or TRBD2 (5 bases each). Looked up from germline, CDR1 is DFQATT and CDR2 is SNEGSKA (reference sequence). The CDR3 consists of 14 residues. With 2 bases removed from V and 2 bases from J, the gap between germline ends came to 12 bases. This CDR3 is CSARPGTLQETQYF. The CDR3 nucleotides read TGCAGTGCTAGACCCGGGACCTTACAAGAGACCCAGTACTTC.

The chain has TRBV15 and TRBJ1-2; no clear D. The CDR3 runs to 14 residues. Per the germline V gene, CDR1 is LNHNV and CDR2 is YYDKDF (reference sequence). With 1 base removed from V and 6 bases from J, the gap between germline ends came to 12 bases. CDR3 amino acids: CATSRAPGWDGYTF. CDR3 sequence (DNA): TGTGCCACCAGCAGAGCCCCGGGGTGGGATGGCTACACCTTC.